This T cell receptor (beta chain) was captured in a study of beta chain features in type 1 diabetes. Findings and caveats of the study: The question of HLA type influencing TCRB rearrangement was one that remained unresolved here. In every one of the four CD4+ subsets, TCRB CDR3s were moderately but significantly shorter in Type 1 diabetes patients.

Since all of the isolated RNA was reverse transcribed, expressed TCRB transcripts were what got sequenced. This table comes from immunoSEQ multiplex PCR, and its TCRdb copy is limited to in-frame clones, with some not included. The table lists a few hundred thousand clones, approximately 13% of them singletons. This clone was counted between two and nine times. Its cognate antigen is unknown. Looked up from germline, CDR1 is MDHEN and CDR2 is SYDVKM. J was trimmed by 2 bases and V by 8 bases; bases with no gene match: 5. The CDR3 covers 13 residues. The sequence was obtained from a woman aged 18-29 years with type 1 diabetes. Input material: naive CD4+ T cells from blood. The chain is built from TRBV28 and TRBJ2-7, with 8 bases matching TRBD1. Written as DNA, the CDR3 is TGTGCCAGCGGACTGGGACAGGCCTACGAGCAGTACTTC. It yields the protein CASGLGQAYEQYF.